The 28 T cell receptor beta chains reported below all come from one sample, sequenced in a study of blood T cell repertoires in COVID-19. Only in-frame clones appear in the TCRdb table, and some are missing; sequencing was by immunoSEQ multiplex PCR. The table records about 130,000 clones, 80% of them present only once. Sequencing was done on a sample of peripheral blood. These receptors were obtained from a man between 65 and 85 years old with acute or convalescent COVID-19.

The V call is TRBV27, the J call TRBJ2-1, with TRBD2 matching 8 bases. The CDR3 extends over 15 amino acids. Germline V gives CDR1 MNHEY, CDR2 SMNVEV (reference sequence). Trimming cost V 4 bases and J 2 bases; bases outside gene matches: 4. In DNA, the CDR3 is TGTGCCAGCAGTTCCCCGGGGGGGCCCTACAATGAGCAGTTCTTC. Its protein product is CASSSPGGPYNEQFF.

The rearrangement uses TRBV5-4 and TRBJ1-1, with 9 nucleotides matching TRBD1. With 6 bases clipped from V and 5 bases from J, the junction kept 11 bases outside the gene matches. Germline CDR1 SGHNT, CDR2 YYREEE (reference sequence). The CDR3 length is 15 residues. CDR3 nucleotides: TGTGCCAGCACCTCAAGACGGGACAGGGAGACTGAAGCTTTCTTT. It is translated as CASTSRRDRETEAFF.

The V gene is TRBV7-2, the J gene TRBJ2-7, with D possibly being TRBD1 (5 bases). Germline assignment: CDR1 SGHTA and CDR2 FQGNSA. Trimming pared 2 bases from V and 0 bases from J, leaving 11 bases between. The CDR3 extends over 15 amino acids. The CDR3 region has the DNA TGTGCCAGCAGCTTATCGCCAGGGCCCTCCTACGAGCAGTACTTC. This gives the protein CASSLSPGPSYEQYF. Complete variable domain (other parts from reference TRBV7-2 and TRBJ2-7): GAGVSQSPSNKVTEKGKDVELRCDPISGHTALYWYRQSLGQGLEFLIYFQGNSAPDKSGLPSDRFSAERTGGSVSTLTIQRTQQEDSAVYLCASSLSPGPSYEQYFGPGTRLTVT.

This sequence joins TRBV28 and TRBJ2-3; D ambiguous. This CDR3 comprises 11 residues. V lost 6 bases and J lost 3, with 4 bases in between. Per germline, CDR1 MDHEN and CDR2 SYDVKM. The DNA of the CDR3 is TGTGCCAGCAGGAGGACAGATACGCAGTATTTT. Residues: CASRRTDTQYF.

This chain joins TRBV6-2 or TRBV6-3 and TRBJ1-2; D gene unclear. Looked up from germline, CDR1 is MNHEY and CDR2 is SVGEGT. The CDR3 is 14 amino acids. V lost 0 bases and J 4 bases, leaving 9 bases between the germline ends. The DNA of the CDR3 is TGTGCCAGCAGTTACTCGAGGGCTACCTATGGCTACACCTTC. This encodes CASSYSRATYGYTF.

The CDR3 DNA sequence: TGTGCCAGCAGCCAAGGGCAGGGGATTAACAATGAGCAGTTCTTC. Its protein product is CASSQGQGINNEQFF. The chain uses TRBV3-1 (or the pseudogene TRBV3-2) and TRBJ2-1, with D perhaps matching TRBD1 (6 bases). CDR3 length: 15 amino acids. Germline values: CDR1 LGHDT, CDR2 YNNKEL (reference sequence). The germline V and J ends were trimmed by 1 base and 5 bases, with 12 bases remaining between them.

The chain links TRBV7-8 to TRBJ2-7, with D maybe TRBD2 (5 bases). V was clipped by 1 base and J by 3 bases, with 10 bases between them. The germline V gene has CDR1 SGHVS and CDR2 FQNEAQ. The CDR3 is 14 residues long. The CDR3 loop reads CASSLGGVLYEQYF. CDR3 nucleotides: TGTGCCAGCAGCTTAGGGGGAGTTCTCTACGAGCAGTACTTC.

V usage is TRBV11-2 and J usage is TRBJ2-2; D might be TRBD2 (6 bases). V shed 2 bases and J shed 7 bases, with 14 bases lying between them. CDR3 size: 15 residues. The V gene's germline CDR1 is SGHAT and CDR2 FQNNGV. This CDR3 is CASSLNGGLVGELFF. For the CDR3, the DNA is TGTGCCAGCAGCTTAAATGGGGGGTTGGTCGGGGAGCTGTTTTTT.

This clone has at least ten counts. The gene calls are TRBV3-1 (or the pseudogene TRBV3-2) and TRBJ1-1; D is possibly TRBD1 (6 bases). CDR1 and CDR2 (germline): LGHDT, YNNKEL (reference sequence). V was clipped by 0 bases and J by 6 bases, with 11 bases between them. The CDR3 is 14 residues long. The CDR3 DNA reads TGTGCCAGCAGCCAAGAGAGGGGGAGATCTGAAGCTTTCTTT. Translated: CASSQERGRSEAFF.

The chain is built from TRBV6-4 and TRBJ1-2, with 7 positions matching TRBD1. CDR1 MRHNA and CDR2 SNTAGT come from the germline V gene. Trimming cost V 6 bases and J 4 bases; bases outside gene matches: 11. The CDR3 loop spans 15 amino acids. CDR3 in amino acids: CASSPRQGGPYGYTF. DNA for the CDR3: TGTGCCAGCAGCCCCCGACAGGGCGGGCCCTATGGCTACACCTTC.

The chain couples TRBV6-5 to TRBJ2-5; 8 bases map to TRBD1. This CDR3 is 15 amino acids long. V was clipped by 2 bases and J by 4 bases; unmatched bases: 6. CDR1 is MNHEY and CDR2 is SVGAGI in the germline V gene. As DNA, the CDR3 is TGTGCCAGCAGTTACGCCCGGACAGGGAGAGAGACCCAGTACTTC. Translation gives CASSYARTGRETQYF.

The table lists this clone with a count of one. The chain employs TRBV19 and TRBJ1-1; possible D gene TRBD1, 5 bases. V lost 4 bases and J lost 1, with 13 bases in between. Germline loops: CDR1 LNHDA, CDR2 SQIVND (reference sequence). The CDR3 has 15 residues. CDR3 sequence reads: CASSTLRQGNTEAFF. The CDR3 nucleotides are TGTGCCAGTAGTACCCTTCGGCAGGGGAACACTGAAGCTTTCTTT.

The gene calls are TRBV5-1 and TRBJ1-4; tentatively, D is TRBD1 (6 bases). The CDR3 length is 15 residues. CDR1 and CDR2 from the germline V gene are SGHRS and YFSETQ. V was shortened by 4 bases and J by 3 bases, with 13 bases between the two germline ends. The CDR3: CASSRTGRANEKLFF. CDR3 nucleotides: TGCGCCAGCAGCCGCACAGGGCGTGCTAATGAAAAACTGTTTTTT.

This clone was seen only once. The chain couples TRBV9 to TRBJ2-2; TRBD1 matches at 9 bases. Trimming at V came to 0 bases and at J to 5 bases, leaving 14 bases not matched to a gene. CDR3 length equals 19 residues. Per the germline V gene, CDR1 is SGDLS and CDR2 is YYNGEE. The DNA of the CDR3 is TGTGCCAGCAGCGTAGGGGGCTGGGACAGGGACCCTACAACCGGGGAGCTGTTTTTT. It translates to CASSVGGWDRDPTTGELFF.

The chain couples TRBV7-2 to TRBJ2-1; 10 nucleotides agree with TRBD2. The length of the CDR3 is 15 residues. CDR1 and CDR2 from the germline V gene are SGHTA and FQGNSA. With 4 bases clipped from V and 8 bases from J, the junction kept 8 bases outside the gene matches. The CDR3 here is CASSSTSGRFDEQFF. The CDR3 DNA reads TGTGCCAGCAGCTCGACTAGCGGGCGTTTCGATGAGCAGTTCTTC.

The chain joins TRBV12-2 to TRBJ2-7; the table's D call TRBD1 went unverified against the DNA. TRBV12-2 is marked as a pseudogene. The CDR3 loop spans 15 amino acids. This CDR3 is CASRPSAGTDYEQYF. The DNA of the CDR3 is TGTGCAAGTCGCCCGTCGGCAGGGACAGATTACGAGCAGTACTTC.

CDR3 loop: CASSLGASGVGGTDTQYF. The CDR3 region has the DNA TGTGCCAGCAGCTTAGGGGCTAGCGGGGTCGGGGGCACAGATACGCAGTATTTT. V and J are TRBV11-2 and TRBJ2-3; 9 bases are a match to TRBD2. Per germline, CDR1 SGHAT and CDR2 FQNNGV. The CDR3 length is 18 residues. The junction had 9 bases not matched to a gene; V was cut back by 1 base and J by 1 base.

Only a few counts were recorded for this clone. The chain is built from TRBV11-2 and TRBJ2-7; TRBD2 is a possible D gene (6 bases). Germline CDR1 is SGHAT and CDR2 is FQNNGV. The CDR3 extends over 14 amino acids. V gave up 3 bases and J gave up 2 bases, with 11 bases separating them. For the CDR3, the DNA is TGTGCCAGCAGCTTCGTTCGGAGGGCCTACGAGCAGTACTTC. This codes for CASSFVRRAYEQYF.

J is TRBJ1-2 and V is TRBV23-1, with D possibly being TRBD1 (6 bases). TRBV23-1 has ORF status, its function being uncertain. With 3 bases removed from V and 3 bases from J, the gap between germline ends came to 14 bases. The CDR3 covers 15 residues. The CDR3 DNA reads as TGCGCCAGCAGTCACTCACCCGCAGGGGACTATGGCTACACCTTC. Translating gives CASSHSPAGDYGYTF.

This chain joins TRBV19 and TRBJ1-6; D is undetermined. This CDR3 comprises 13 residues. Trimming cost V 5 bases and J 10 bases, with 12 bases left between them. Germline CDR1 and CDR2: LNHDA and SQIVND (reference sequence). The CDR3 reads CASSPHRLSPLHF. The DNA of the CDR3 is TGTGCCAGTAGTCCACACAGATTATCACCCCTCCACTTT.

The J gene is TRBJ2-5, the V gene TRBV5-1; 7 bases are a match to TRBD1. Germline V CDR1 and CDR2: SGHRS, YFSETQ. CDR3 length equals 14 residues. V gave up 0 bases and J gave up 4 bases; unmatched junction bases: 3. CDR3 nucleotide sequence: TGCGCCAGCAGCTTGGGGTCAGGGGGAGAGACCCAGTACTTC. Amino acid sequence: CASSLGSGGETQYF.

The count of this clone is one. This sequence joins TRBV5-1 and TRBJ2-2, with 10 bases identical to TRBD1. CDR1 is SGHRS and CDR2 is YFSETQ in the germline V gene. Trimming took 4 bases from V and 4 from J; bases not matched to a gene: 7. This CDR3 is 16 amino acids long. In DNA form, the CDR3 reads TGCGCCAGCAGCGCAAGACAGGGGGCCACCACCGGGGAGCTGTTTTTT. Its translation is CASSARQGATTGELFF.

The chain carries TRBV20-1 and TRBJ1-2; a possible D gene is TRBD1 (6 bases). The CDR3 sequence is 11 residues long. The V end was cut by 6 bases, the J end by 7 bases, with 12 bases between. The germline CDR1 and CDR2 sequences are DFQATT and SNEGSKA (reference sequence). The CDR3 is CSARTEGGYTF. Here the CDR3 DNA reads TGCAGTGCCCGGACAGAGGGTGGCTACACCTTC.

This clone was detected only a few times. The V call is TRBV13, the J call TRBJ2-5, with 11 bases identical to TRBD2. J was trimmed by 5 bases and V by 5 bases; bases with no gene match: 13. There are 17 residues in the CDR3. Germline assignment: CDR1 PRHDT and CDR2 FYEKMQ (reference sequence). CDR3 sequence (DNA): TGTGCCAGCAGCCCCCGTTATAGCGGGGGGGCTTGGGAGACCCAGTACTTC. Residues: CASSPRYSGGAWETQYF.

The sample holds a few counts of this clone. This chain links TRBV5-1 with TRBJ1-1, with D possibly TRBD1 on 6 matching bases. This CDR3 is 13 amino acids long. V dropped 1 base and J dropped 3 bases, with 7 bases sitting between them. Looked up from germline, CDR1 is SGHRS and CDR2 is YFSETQ. The CDR3 nucleotides are TGCGCCAGCAGCTTGACAGGGTACACTGAAGCTTTCTTT. Residues: CASSLTGYTEAFF.

V and J are TRBV15 and TRBJ1-2, with D uncertain. Trimming shortened V by 0 bases and J by 7 bases, and 15 bases separated the two germline ends. CDR3 length: 15 amino acids. In germline, CDR1 is LNHNV, CDR2 YYDKDF (reference sequence). The CDR3 DNA reads TGTGCCACCAGCAGAGATCGAACCGTTGGAGGTGGCTACACCTTC. It codes for CATSRDRTVGGGYTF.

The V and J genes are TRBV5-6 and TRBJ1-3; maybe TRBD1 (6 bases). The V and J ends lost 0 bases and 3 bases respectively, with 10 bases between them. CDR1 and CDR2 (germline): SGHDT, YYEEEE. The CDR3 totals 15 residues. Written as DNA, the CDR3 is TGTGCCAGCAGCTTGGTAGGGGGTCGTGGAAACACCATATATTTT. It encodes CASSLVGGRGNTIYF.

This rearrangement joins TRBV18 to TRBJ1-2, with a tentative D call TRBD1 (6 bases). The CDR3 totals 17 residues. Trimming removed 1 base at V and 6 bases at J, with 21 bases between. Germline V gene sequence: CDR1 KGHSH, CDR2 LQKENI. CDR3 region: CASSPRSGEAGEHGYTF. The CDR3 DNA reads TGTGCCAGCTCACCACGGTCAGGGGAAGCGGGAGAACATGGCTACACCTTC.